The next 29 T cell receptor beta chains were all read from a single sample in a study of response to subunit inactivated influenza vaccine. One entry per CDR3 protein results from TCRdb running MiXCR on the RT-PCR reads. The profile covers some 550,000 distinct CDR3 sequences, with roughly 23% appearing a single time and 2.5% to 3% taken by the ten largest. The same sample was also used in a study of T cells expressing NK-cell markers. In that study: A 5'RACE template switching approach incorporating UMIs was used to make TCR beta cDNA.

Sequencing was performed on CD4+ T cells sorted from PBMCs, taken roughly 13 days after vaccination. The receptors here all came from a man between 45 and 60 years old who received an inactivated influenza vaccine.

This clonotype occurred a few times. The chain links TRBV5-4 to TRBJ1-3, with TRBD1 as a possible D gene (6 bases). Germline lookup yields CDR1 SGHNT and CDR2 YYREEE (reference sequence). The CDR3 sequence is 15 residues long. The V end lost 2 bases, the J end lost 2 bases, and 11 bases lay between the germline ends. The CDR3 DNA follows: TGTGCCAGCAGCTTTGGCGGGACAACTGGAAACACCATATATTTT. Its translation: CASSFGGTTGNTIYF.

This clonotype was seen a handful of times. The rearrangement uses TRBV2 and TRBJ2-7, with 7 bases fitting TRBD1. CDR1 is SNHLY and CDR2 is FYNNEI in the germline V gene. Germline trimming cut 4 bases from V and 0 bases from J; bases unmatched to any gene: 0. CDR3 length: 13 residues. The CDR3 loop is CASSGTGSYEQYF. The DNA for the CDR3 is TGTGCCAGCAGTGGGACAGGCTCCTACGAGCAGTACTTC.

V gene TRBV5-4 combines with J gene TRBJ1-2; TRBD1 might be the D (5 bases). Trimming took 6 bases from V and 1 from J, leaving 13 bases between them. Germline assignment: CDR1 SGHNT and CDR2 YYREEE (reference sequence). The CDR3 sequence is 14 residues long. The CDR3 sequence is CASTRQSDNYGYTF. CDR3 nucleotide sequence: TGTGCCAGCACCCGACAGAGCGATAACTATGGCTACACCTTC.

The chain recombines TRBV12-3 or TRBV12-4 with TRBJ1-3; D is possibly TRBD1 (5 bases). Trimming cost V 6 bases and J 4 bases, with 16 bases left between them. The CDR3 sequence is 15 residues long. CDR3 DNA sequence: TGTGCCAGCAGCGAAGAGGGGTTTACGGGAAACACCATATATTTT. Protein: CASSEEGFTGNTIYF.

The chain carries TRBV28 and TRBJ2-1; D might be TRBD1 (6 bases). V was pared by 4 bases and J by 7 bases, with 8 bases between. Germline CDR1 is MDHEN and CDR2 is SYDVKM. The CDR3 loop spans 12 amino acids. The CDR3 bases are TGTGCCAGCAGTTGGGGGACAAATGAGCAGTTCTTC. It yields the protein CASSWGTNEQFF.

The chain carries TRBV19 and TRBJ2-3; D perhaps matches TRBD1 (7 bases). Trimming took off 1 base at V and 0 bases at J, with 14 bases between the two ends. CDR3 length: 17 amino acids. The germline V gene has CDR1 LNHDA and CDR2 SQIVND (reference sequence). CDR3 protein: CASSIAGGTASTDTQYF. DNA of the CDR3: TGTGCCAGTAGTATAGCAGGAGGGACAGCTAGCACAGATACGCAGTATTTT.

The count of this clonotype is one. The chain recombines TRBV5-5 with TRBJ2-7; TRBD1 agrees at 7 bases. Germline CDR1 reads SGHKS; CDR2 reads YYEKEE (reference sequence). With V trimmed by 3 bases and J by 1 base, 10 bases remained unmatched. The CDR3 runs 16 residues. As DNA, the CDR3 is TGTGCCAGCAGCTCGTCTCCCGGGACAGTATCCTACGAGCAGTACTTC. Its translation is CASSSSPGTVSYEQYF.

This clonotype was picked up a small number of times. This chain joins TRBV7-2 and TRBJ2-3; the match to TRBD2 covers 10 bases. CDR1 and CDR2 (germline): SGHTA, FQGNSA. This CDR3 has 15 amino acids. Trimming removed 5 bases from V and 4 bases from J; junction bases left unmatched: 6. The CDR3 is CASSGSGGWADTQYF. In DNA form, the CDR3 reads TGTGCCAGCAGCGGTAGCGGGGGGTGGGCAGATACGCAGTATTTT.

The rearrangement joins TRBV29-1 to TRBJ1-1, with TRBD1 identical over 8 bases. The CDR3 is 15 amino acids. Looked up from germline, CDR1 is SQVTM and CDR2 is ANQGSEA. V dropped 4 bases and J dropped 4; count of bases not matched to a gene: 11. The CDR3 nucleotides are TGCAGCGTTGTTCCTATACAGGGGGGAGGCACTGAAGCTTTCTTT. Residues: CSVVPIQGGGTEAFF.

This chain joins TRBV2 and TRBJ1-4; D perhaps matches TRBD1 (5 bases). The germline V gene has CDR1 SNHLY and CDR2 FYNNEI. Deletions cut 7 bases from V and 8 bases from J, with 20 bases between. This CDR3 is 15 amino acids long. CDR3 sequence: CASTLGGGILEKLFF. The CDR3, as DNA: TGTGCCAGCACCTTGGGGGGAGGAATCCTGGAAAAACTGTTTTTT.

The CDR3 reads CASSESSNYGYTF. CDR3 sequence (DNA): TGCGCCAGCAGCGAAAGTTCTAACTATGGCTACACCTTC. J is TRBJ1-2 and V is TRBV5-1; D unresolved. This CDR3 comprises 13 residues. Germline-derived CDR1 and CDR2 are SGHRS and YFSETQ. V was shortened by 4 bases and J by 0 bases, with 7 bases between the two germline ends.

This clonotype was found once. The chain couples TRBV4-2 to TRBJ1-2; D is possibly TRBD1 (6 bases). Per germline, CDR1 LGHNA and CDR2 YNFKEQ. The CDR3 totals 14 residues. V was shortened by 0 bases and J by 6 bases, with 11 bases between the two germline ends. CDR3 residues: CASSQEVQGNGYTF. In nucleotides, the CDR3 is TGTGCCAGCAGCCAAGAAGTTCAGGGGAATGGCTACACCTTC.

The V gene is TRBV10-3, the J gene TRBJ2-5, with D uncertain. V was clipped by 4 bases and J by 1 base, with 7 bases between them. The CDR3 has 13 amino acids. Germline values: CDR1 ENHRY, CDR2 SYGVKD. CDR3 nucleotide sequence: TGTGCCATCAGTGCCGGTTTCCAAGAGACCCAGTACTTC. Translation: CAISAGFQETQYF.

The chain uses TRBV4-3 and TRBJ1-1; no firm D call. V lost 2 bases and J 1 base, leaving 23 bases between the germline ends. The germline V gene encodes CDR1 LGHNA and CDR2 YSLEER. CDR3 size: 19 residues. The CDR3 coding sequence is TGCGCCAGCAGCCAATGTGTCGCATCGACTGGAGACCAGAACACTGAAGCTTTCTTT. Translation gives CASSQCVASTGDQNTEAFF.

This clonotype was observed a few times. The rearrangement joins TRBV2 to TRBJ2-3, with TRBD1 identical over 9 bases. Trimming at V came to 6 bases and at J to 6 bases, leaving 7 bases not matched to a gene. Germline V CDR1 and CDR2: SNHLY, FYNNEI. The CDR3 spans 14 residues. The CDR3 spells CASSNRGLVDTQYF. CDR3 sequence (DNA): TGTGCCAGCAGCAACAGGGGGCTGGTGGATACGCAGTATTTT. The full variable domain, rest sourced from reference TRBV2 and TRBJ2-3, is EPEVTQTPSHQVTQMGQEVILRCVPISNHLYFYWYRQILGQKVEFLVSFYNNEISEKSEIFDDQFSVERPDGSNFTLKIRSTKLEDSAMYFCASSNRGLVDTQYFGPGTRLTVL.

In its sample, this clonotype was seen a few times. The J gene is TRBJ1-2, the V gene TRBV7-9; D might be TRBD1 (6 bases). Germline CDR1 is SEHNR and CDR2 is FQNEAQ (reference sequence). The length of the CDR3 is 16 residues. V lost 5 bases, J lost 0 bases, and 16 bases lay in between. CDR3 residues: CASSPRQALANYGYTF. In nucleotides, the CDR3 is TGTGCCAGCAGCCCAAGACAGGCCCTAGCTAACTATGGCTACACCTTC.

This rearrangement joins TRBV7-2 to TRBJ2-1; weak D call: TRBD2 (6 bases). The CDR3 is 15 residues long. Germline V gene lookup returns CDR1 SGHTA and CDR2 FQGNSA. The germline V and J ends were trimmed by 6 bases and 3 bases, with 15 bases remaining between them. The chain's CDR3 is CASSHTGTFYNEQFF. CDR3 in DNA: TGTGCCAGCAGTCATACCGGGACTTTCTACAATGAGCAGTTCTTC.

This clonotype was recorded a few times. The rearrangement uses TRBV12-3 or TRBV12-4 and TRBJ1-1; tentative D call: TRBD1 (5 bases). V gave up 7 bases and J gave up 0 bases, with 12 bases separating them. The CDR3 is made up of 14 amino acids. The CDR3 sequence is CASNNRIMNTEAFF. CDR3 nucleotides: TGTGCCAGCAATAACAGGATAATGAACACTGAAGCTTTCTTT.

J is TRBJ1-2 and V is TRBV29-1, with 7 nucleotides matching TRBD1. Germline CDR1 SQVTM, CDR2 ANQGSEA. The CDR3 spans 14 residues. Losses at the gene ends were 6 bases for V and 4 bases for J; bases not matched to a gene: 11. The CDR3 sequence: CSVVGRQGIYGYTF. CDR3 sequence (DNA): TGCAGCGTAGTCGGGAGACAGGGTATCTATGGCTACACCTTC.

The V and J genes are TRBV20-1 and TRBJ2-5, with D perhaps matching TRBD2 (6 bases). This CDR3 has 15 amino acids. Trimming removed 2 bases from V and 1 base from J, with 14 bases in between. Germline values: CDR1 DFQATT, CDR2 SNEGSKA (reference sequence). This CDR3 is CSARNLAEIQETQYF. The CDR3 nucleotides are TGCAGTGCTAGAAATTTAGCGGAGATCCAAGAGACCCAGTACTTC.

The gene calls are TRBV4-1 and TRBJ2-7, with unresolved D. In germline, CDR1 is MGHRA, CDR2 YSYEKL. The CDR3 has 12 residues. The V end was cut by 1 base, the J end by 5 bases, with 6 bases between. DNA for the CDR3: TGCGCCAGCAGCCAAGTCTTGGACGAGCAGTACTTC. Its translation is CASSQVLDEQYF.

J is TRBJ2-7 and V is TRBV7-9; D assignment may be TRBD1 or TRBD2 (5 bases each). CDR3 length: 15 amino acids. Trimming removed 2 bases at V and 6 bases at J, with 17 bases between. Per the germline V gene, CDR1 is SEHNR and CDR2 is FQNEAQ (reference sequence). CDR3 sequence (DNA): TGTGCCAGCAGCTTAACAGGACGTCGGGGTGGCGAGCAGTACTTC. It translates to CASSLTGRRGGEQYF.

V usage is TRBV12-3 or TRBV12-4 and J usage is TRBJ1-5; no firm D call. The germline V and J ends were trimmed by 1 base and 1 base, with 5 bases remaining between them. This CDR3 has 14 amino acids. CDR3 residues: CASSLGHSNQPQHF. CDR3 DNA: TGTGCCAGCAGTTTAGGACACAGCAATCAGCCCCAGCATTTT.

Remarks on this clonotype: The junction and the germline gene differ at one end; a read error may be behind it. This chain joins TRBV20-1 and TRBJ2-2; the match to TRBD1 covers 9 bases. CDR3 size: 19 residues. The germline V gene encodes CDR1 DFQATT and CDR2 SNEGSKA (reference sequence). CDR3 nucleotide sequence: TGCTGTGCTAGAGATGGGTTAAAAGGGACAGGGATACGGACCGGGGAGCTGTTTTTT. This translates into CCARDGLKGTGIRTGELFF.

This clonotype was seen more than once but under ten times. The chain is built from TRBV20-1 and TRBJ2-3, with 7 bases that match TRBD2. Germline V gives CDR1 DFQATT, CDR2 SNEGSKA (reference sequence). CDR3 length: 12 residues. Unmatched junction bases numbered 2, after V lost 5 bases and J lost 3 bases. CDR3 nucleotides: TGCAGTGCTCCTAGCGGAACAGATACGCAGTATTTT. Its protein is CSAPSGTDTQYF.

This clonotype was observed a few times. The gene calls are TRBV20-1 and TRBJ2-3, with D perhaps matching TRBD1 (7 bases). V was cut by 6 bases and J by 2 bases, with 21 bases left in between. The CDR3 is 16 amino acids. Looked up from germline, CDR1 is DFQATT and CDR2 is SNEGSKA (reference sequence). The CDR3 bases are TGCAGTGCGGAGGGCGGAGCGGACAGGTACACAGATACGCAGTATTTT. Its protein is CSAEGGADRYTDTQYF.

There are a few counts of this clonotype. The chain links TRBV21-1 to TRBJ2-5; TRBD1, as called in the table, went unchecked against the DNA. TRBV21-1 counts as a pseudogene. CDR3 size: 16 residues. The CDR3 bases are TGTGCCAGCAGCAGGGGGGGGTTCAGAGGCCAAGAGACCCAGTACTTC. Translation gives CASSRGGFRGQETQYF.

This clonotype was detected many times. V and J are TRBV4-3 and TRBJ2-3; 12 bases align to TRBD2. The junction had 14 bases not matched to a gene; V was cut back by 0 bases and J by 7 bases. There are 19 residues in the CDR3. The germline V gene encodes CDR1 LGHNA and CDR2 YSLEER. The CDR3 region is CASSQEWTSGMGSANTQYF. The DNA for the CDR3 is TGCGCCAGCAGCCAAGAATGGACTAGCGGGATGGGTTCGGCTAATACGCAGTATTTT.

The V call is TRBV7-2, the J call TRBJ2-6; 8 nucleotides match TRBD1. Germline CDR1 is SGHTA and CDR2 is FQGNSA. The junction had 4 bases not matched to a gene; V was cut back by 0 bases and J by 0 bases. CDR3 length: 18 amino acids. CDR3 coding DNA: TGTGCCAGCAGCTTAGCCGGACAGGGTTACTCTGGGGCCAACGTCCTGACTTTC. Protein product: CASSLAGQGYSGANVLTF.